This entry lists 24 T cell receptor beta chains sequenced from one sample in a study of T cell changes during pregnancy in multiple sclerosis. Repertoires were generated with immunoSEQ multiplex PCR, while TCRdb's copy carries only in-frame clones and drops some. The sample carries tens of thousands of clones, roughly 95% recorded once. The source was CD8+ T cells from peripheral blood mononuclear cells, collected after pregnancy. All receptors derive from a female donor with multiple sclerosis, enrolled in a pregnancy study.

V is TRBV7-6 and J is TRBJ2-3; 10 bases align to TRBD2. V gave up 1 base and J gave up 4 bases; unmatched junction bases: 8. This CDR3 contains 17 residues. Looked up from germline, CDR1 is SGHVS and CDR2 is FNYEAQ. CDR3: CASSLEVAGGTADTQYF. CDR3 nucleotide sequence: TGTGCCAGCAGCTTAGAAGTAGCGGGGGGCACGGCAGATACGCAGTATTTT.

The chain carries TRBV9 and TRBJ1-2, with 10 bases aligning to TRBD1. Germline CDR1 SGDLS, CDR2 YYNGEE. The length of the CDR3 is 16 residues. V trimming: 0 bases; J trimming: 3 bases; junction bases outside the gene matches: 5. CDR3 region: CASSVAPGQGYYGYTF. Written as DNA, the CDR3 is TGTGCCAGCAGCGTAGCCCCGGGACAGGGGTACTATGGCTACACCTTC.

The chain links TRBV9 to TRBJ2-1; D remains unclear. CDR3 length: 14 amino acids. Trimming left V 0 bases short and J 2 bases short, with 6 bases between. Germline CDR1 is SGDLS and CDR2 is YYNGEE. This CDR3 is CASSVDGAYNEQFF. As DNA, the CDR3 is TGTGCCAGCAGCGTAGACGGAGCCTACAATGAGCAGTTCTTC.

V is TRBV12-5 and J is TRBJ2-5; TRBD2 matches at 8 bases. The V gene's germline CDR1 is LGHNT and CDR2 FRNRAP. The CDR3 covers 13 residues. J gave up 0 bases and V 11 bases, and 5 bases lay outside the gene matches. The CDR3 loop reads CAAGRGDQETQYF. CDR3 nucleotide sequence: TGTGCTGCCGGGAGGGGGGACCAAGAGACCCAGTACTTC.

The CDR3 region is CASSLAGAIYEQYF. The CDR3 coding sequence is TGTGCCAGCAGCTTAGCTGGGGCCATCTACGAGCAGTACTTC. This chain uses TRBV7-9 with TRBJ2-7, with TRBD1 as a possible D gene (5 bases). Germline V gene data show CDR1 as SEHNR and CDR2 as FQNEAQ (reference sequence). The length of the CDR3 is 14 residues. The V end was cut by 0 bases, the J end by 3 bases, with 9 bases between.

The J gene is TRBJ2-5, the V gene TRBV5-1, with TRBD2 matching 11 bases. Germline V gives CDR1 SGHRS, CDR2 YFSETQ. The CDR3 runs 16 residues. V shed 5 bases and J 4 bases; nucleotides not matched to a gene: 10. CDR3 in amino acids: CASRTLTSGERETQYF. The CDR3 DNA reads as TGCGCCAGCAGGACTCTGACTAGCGGGGAGAGAGAGACCCAGTACTTC.

V usage is TRBV12-5 and J usage is TRBJ2-3; no reliable D call. V shed 3 bases and J shed 2 bases, with 6 bases lying between them. This CDR3 contains 13 residues. Germline CDR1 reads LGHNT; CDR2 reads FRNRAP. CDR3 sequence reads: CASGFPYTDTQYF. The CDR3 nucleotides read TGTGCTAGTGGTTTTCCCTACACAGATACGCAGTATTTT.

The chain employs TRBV11-2 and TRBJ2-1, with D perhaps matching TRBD2 (5 bases). Trimming removed 2 bases from V and 5 bases from J, with 10 bases in between. The CDR3 is made up of 14 amino acids. The germline V gene has CDR1 SGHAT and CDR2 FQNNGV. The CDR3 DNA sequence: TGTGCCAGCAGCTTATTTGTGGGAGACAATGAGCAGTTCTTC. Translated, it gives CASSLFVGDNEQFF.

V usage is TRBV7-6 and J usage is TRBJ2-7; TRBD1 is a possible D gene (5 bases). The V gene's germline CDR1 is SGHVS and CDR2 FNYEAQ. There are 18 residues in the CDR3. Trimming stripped 0 bases from V and 7 bases from J, with 25 bases between. The CDR3 region is CASSLARVGRVEVGEQYF. The CDR3, as DNA: TGTGCCAGCAGCTTAGCGCGCGTAGGCAGGGTCGAGGTCGGGGAGCAGTACTTC.

This clone appeared once. The V and J genes are TRBV4-1 and TRBJ2-7, with 9 bases matching TRBD1. The length of the CDR3 is 17 residues. Trimming cost V 3 bases and J 2 bases; bases outside gene matches: 11. The V gene's germline CDR1 is MGHRA and CDR2 YSYEKL. CDR3 residues: CASSQIYGQGPAYEQYF. The CDR3 DNA reads as TGCGCCAGCAGCCAGATCTACGGACAGGGGCCTGCCTACGAGCAGTACTTC.

The chain has TRBV13 and TRBJ2-5; 9 nucleotides align to TRBD2. The junction had 13 bases not matched to a gene; V was cut back by 3 bases and J by 2 bases. This CDR3 is built from 18 residues. CDR1 and CDR2 (germline): PRHDT, FYEKMQ (reference sequence). The CDR3 loop is CASSLRAGGVSPQETQYF. The CDR3 bases are TGTGCCAGCAGCTTGAGAGCGGGGGGCGTGTCGCCACAAGAGACCCAGTACTTC.

J is TRBJ1-4 and V is TRBV5-4, with TRBD1 matching over 7 bases. Germline V CDR1 and CDR2: SGHNT, YYREEE (reference sequence). The CDR3 runs 14 residues. Germline trimming cut 4 bases from V and 5 bases from J; bases unmatched to any gene: 5. The CDR3 nucleotides are TGTGCCAGCAGCCCGGGACAGTGGAATGAAAAACTGTTTTTT. It yields the protein CASSPGQWNEKLFF.

In this sample, this clone turned up once. This chain links TRBV27 with TRBJ1-2, with a tentative D call TRBD1 (5 bases). The germline CDR1 and CDR2 sequences are MNHEY and SMNVEV (reference sequence). Trimming stripped 2 bases from V and 2 bases from J, with 6 bases between. CDR3 size: 13 residues. The CDR3 nucleotides read TGTGCCAGCAGTTTAAACAGGAACTATGGCTACACCTTC. Protein product: CASSLNRNYGYTF.

The chain recombines TRBV7-9 with TRBJ1-2, with 7 bases aligning to TRBD1. The CDR3 is 15 residues long. The trim removed 8 bases at V and 2 bases at J, leaving 11 bases unmatched. Germline CDR1 and CDR2: SEHNR and FQNEAQ (reference sequence). DNA of the CDR3: TGTGCCAGCTCTCAGTCCGACAGGGAGAACTATGGCTACACCTTC. The encoded protein is CASSQSDRENYGYTF. The complete variable domain, with remaining parts taken from reference TRBV7-9 and TRBJ1-2, reads DTGVSQNPRHKITKRGQNVTFRCDPISEHNRLYWYRQTLGQGPEFLTYFQNEAQLEKSRLLSDRFSAERPKGSFSTLEIQRTEQGDSAMYLCASSQSDRENYGYTFGSGTRLTVV.

The J gene is TRBJ2-2, the V gene TRBV9; D is unresolved. Germline V gene sequence: CDR1 SGDLS, CDR2 YYNGEE. With 3 bases removed from V and 1 base from J, the gap between germline ends came to 4 bases. The CDR3 sequence is 13 residues long. Here the CDR3 reads CASSGRNTGELFF. The CDR3 coding sequence is TGTGCCAGCAGCGGGAGGAACACCGGGGAGCTGTTTTTT.

CDR3: CASSLGRRDTEAFF. The DNA for the CDR3 is TGTGCCAGCAGTCTAGGTCGCAGAGACACTGAAGCTTTCTTT. The chain employs TRBV6-1 and TRBJ1-1; D is uncertain. This CDR3 is 14 amino acids long. The V end was cut by 5 bases, the J end by 3 bases, with 13 bases between. Germline V lookup: CDR1 MNHNS, CDR2 SASEGT.

The chain recombines TRBV7-3 with TRBJ2-1; 11 nucleotides align to TRBD2. CDR1 is SGHTA, CDR2 FQGTGA, per germline. V lost 4 bases to trimming and J lost 6 bases; unmatched junction nucleotides: 8. The CDR3 consists of 16 residues. CDR3 bases: TGTGCCAGCAGCTCATTAGCGGGAGGGCCCCTCAATGAGCAGTTCTTC. Translating gives CASSSLAGGPLNEQFF.

The J gene is TRBJ2-2, the V gene TRBV27; TRBD2 aligns across 7 bases. Germline CDR1 reads MNHEY; CDR2 reads SMNVEV (reference sequence). This CDR3 has 15 amino acids. V lost 5 bases, J lost 7 bases, and 10 bases stayed unmatched. CDR3 nucleotides: TGTGCCAGCAGTCCCCGGACTAGTTCAGACGGGGAGCTGTTTTTT. Protein: CASSPRTSSDGELFF.

J is TRBJ2-1 and V is TRBV9, with a weak D call TRBD2 (6 bases). Germline loops: CDR1 SGDLS, CDR2 YYNGEE. The length of the CDR3 is 14 residues. V was shortened by 1 base and J by 5 bases, with 10 bases between the two germline ends. The CDR3 loop is CASSVNWGDNEQFF. CDR3 in DNA: TGTGCCAGCAGCGTAAATTGGGGGGACAATGAGCAGTTCTTC.

V usage is TRBV25-1 and J usage is TRBJ2-7, with 7 bases identical to TRBD2. The CDR3 extends over 16 amino acids. V shed 2 bases and J 5 bases; nucleotides not matched to a gene: 12. In germline, CDR1 is MGHDK, CDR2 SYGVNS. The CDR3 nucleotides are TGTGCCAGCAGTGAACACCCCGGGACCCGGGAGGACGAGCAGTACTTC. Translation gives CASSEHPGTREDEQYF.

V is TRBV27 and J is TRBJ2-1, with 7 bases that match TRBD1. From germline, CDR1 is MNHEY and CDR2 SMNVEV (reference sequence). The junction had 9 bases not matched to a gene; V was cut back by 5 bases and J by 5 bases. CDR3 size: 15 residues. In nucleotides, the CDR3 is TGTGCCAGCAGTCGAAACCCCGGGACAGACAATGAGCAGTTCTTC. Its translation is CASSRNPGTDNEQFF.

The gene calls are TRBV27 and TRBJ1-2; D call uncertain. Germline CDR1 MNHEY, CDR2 SMNVEV (reference sequence). V lost 2 bases to trimming and J lost 4 bases, with 14 bases between them. The CDR3 totals 15 residues. The DNA for the CDR3 is TGTGCCAGCAGTTTAGCCCAGGCCGCTCCCTATGGCTACACCTTC. Translation gives CASSLAQAAPYGYTF.

The V gene is TRBV7-9, the J gene TRBJ2-7; 7 bases agree with TRBD1. The CDR3 consists of 15 residues. Losses at the gene ends were 1 base for V and 0 bases for J; bases not matched to a gene: 3. Germline values: CDR1 SEHNR, CDR2 FQNEAQ (reference sequence). CDR3 nucleotide sequence: TGTGCCAGCAGCTTAGGGCCAGGGGGCTCCTACGAGCAGTACTTC. It encodes CASSLGPGGSYEQYF. The full variable domain, completed using reference TRBV7-9 and TRBJ2-7, is DTGVSQNPRHKITKRGQNVTFRCDPISEHNRLYWYRQTLGQGPEFLTYFQNEAQLEKSRLLSDRFSAERPKGSFSTLEIQRTEQGDSAMYLCASSLGPGGSYEQYFGPGTRLTVT.

The gene calls are TRBV11-1 and TRBJ1-1, with D unclear. The ends were cut back, 2 bases at V and 1 base at J, with 14 bases in the middle. The germline gives CDR1 SGHAT, CDR2 FQDESV (reference sequence). The CDR3 has 16 residues. The CDR3 sequence: CASSLRRGGGNTEAFF. The CDR3 bases are TGTGCCAGCAGCTTAAGGAGAGGCGGAGGGAACACTGAAGCTTTCTTT.